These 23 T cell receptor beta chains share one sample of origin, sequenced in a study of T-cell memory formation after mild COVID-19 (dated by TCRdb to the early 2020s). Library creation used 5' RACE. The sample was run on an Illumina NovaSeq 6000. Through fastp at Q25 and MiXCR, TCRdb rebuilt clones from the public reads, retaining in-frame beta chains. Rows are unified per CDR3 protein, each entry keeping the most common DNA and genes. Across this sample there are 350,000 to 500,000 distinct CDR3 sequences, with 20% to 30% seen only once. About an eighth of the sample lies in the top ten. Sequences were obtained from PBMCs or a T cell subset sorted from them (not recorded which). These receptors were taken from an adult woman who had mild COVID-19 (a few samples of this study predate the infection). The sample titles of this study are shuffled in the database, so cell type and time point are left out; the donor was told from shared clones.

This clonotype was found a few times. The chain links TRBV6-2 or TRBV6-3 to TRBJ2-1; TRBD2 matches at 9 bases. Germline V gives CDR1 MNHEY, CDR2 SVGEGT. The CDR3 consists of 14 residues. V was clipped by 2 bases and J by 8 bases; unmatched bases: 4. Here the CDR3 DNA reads TGTGCCAGCAGTTACAGGCGGGAGGGGCATGAGCAGTTCTTC. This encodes CASSYRREGHEQFF.

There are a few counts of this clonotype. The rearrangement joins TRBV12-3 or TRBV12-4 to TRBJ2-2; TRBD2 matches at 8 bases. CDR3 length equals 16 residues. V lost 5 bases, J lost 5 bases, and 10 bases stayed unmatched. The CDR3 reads CASSPGGGRYTGELFF. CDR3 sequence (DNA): TGTGCCAGCAGTCCCGGGGGGGGCCGGTATACCGGGGAGCTGTTTTTT.

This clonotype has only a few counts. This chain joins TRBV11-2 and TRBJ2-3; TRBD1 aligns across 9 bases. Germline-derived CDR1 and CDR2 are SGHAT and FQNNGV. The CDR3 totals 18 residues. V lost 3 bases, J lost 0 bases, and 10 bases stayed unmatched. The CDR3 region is CASSLGQGKWSSTDTQYF. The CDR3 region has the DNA TGTGCCAGCAGCTTGGGACAGGGAAAATGGTCTAGCACAGATACGCAGTATTTT.

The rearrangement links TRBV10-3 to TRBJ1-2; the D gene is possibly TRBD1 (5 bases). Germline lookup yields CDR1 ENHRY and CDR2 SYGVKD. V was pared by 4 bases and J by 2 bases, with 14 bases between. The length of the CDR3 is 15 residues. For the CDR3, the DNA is TGTGCCATCAGTGCCGCAGGACAACTCAACTATGGCTACACCTTC. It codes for CAISAAGQLNYGYTF.

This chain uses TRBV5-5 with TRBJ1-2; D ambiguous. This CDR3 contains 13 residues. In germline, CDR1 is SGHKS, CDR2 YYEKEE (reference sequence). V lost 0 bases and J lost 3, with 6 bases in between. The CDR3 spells CASSLEGDYGYTF. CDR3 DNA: TGTGCCAGCAGCTTGGAGGGTGACTATGGCTACACCTTC.

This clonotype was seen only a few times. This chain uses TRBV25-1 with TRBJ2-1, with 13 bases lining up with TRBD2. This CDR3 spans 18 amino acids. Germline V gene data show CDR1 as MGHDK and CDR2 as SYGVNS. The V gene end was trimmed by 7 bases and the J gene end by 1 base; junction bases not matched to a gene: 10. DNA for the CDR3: TGTGCCAGCACTGCCGGGACTAGCGGGACATGTTCCTACAATGAGCAGTTCTTC. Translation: CASTAGTSGTCSYNEQFF.

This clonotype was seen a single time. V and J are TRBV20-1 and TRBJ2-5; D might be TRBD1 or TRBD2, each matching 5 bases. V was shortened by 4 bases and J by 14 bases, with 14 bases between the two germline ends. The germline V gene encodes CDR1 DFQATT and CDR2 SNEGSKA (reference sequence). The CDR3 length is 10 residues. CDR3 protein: CSAKFGRDYF. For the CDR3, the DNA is TGCAGTGCTAAATTCGGCAGGGACTACTTC.

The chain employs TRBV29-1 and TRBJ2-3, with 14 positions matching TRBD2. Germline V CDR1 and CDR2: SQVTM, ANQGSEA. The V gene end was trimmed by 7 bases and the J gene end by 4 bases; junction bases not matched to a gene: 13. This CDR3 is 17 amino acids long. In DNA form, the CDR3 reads TGCAGCGGGCGTTTATATGGACTAGCGGGGGGTCCAGATACGCAGTATTTT. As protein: CSGRLYGLAGGPDTQYF.

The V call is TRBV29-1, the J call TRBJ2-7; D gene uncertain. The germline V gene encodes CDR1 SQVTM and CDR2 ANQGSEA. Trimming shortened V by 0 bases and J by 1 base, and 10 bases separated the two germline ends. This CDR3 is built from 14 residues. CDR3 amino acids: CSVEEAGRSYEQYF. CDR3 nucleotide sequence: TGCAGCGTTGAAGAGGCAGGTAGATCCTACGAGCAGTACTTC.

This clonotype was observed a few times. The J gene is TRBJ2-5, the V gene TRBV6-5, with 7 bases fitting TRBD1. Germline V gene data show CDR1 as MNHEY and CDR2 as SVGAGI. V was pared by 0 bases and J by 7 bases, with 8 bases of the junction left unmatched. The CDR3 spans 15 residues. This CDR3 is CASSYSGQDLGTQYF. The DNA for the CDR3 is TGTGCCAGCAGTTACTCCGGACAGGACTTGGGGACCCAGTACTTC.

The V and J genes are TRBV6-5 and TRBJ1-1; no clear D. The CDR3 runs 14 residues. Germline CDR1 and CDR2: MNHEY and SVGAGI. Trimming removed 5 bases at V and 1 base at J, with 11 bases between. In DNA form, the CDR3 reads TGTGCCAGCAGTACGGCCCCAAGGAACACTGAAGCTTTCTTT. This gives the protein CASSTAPRNTEAFF.

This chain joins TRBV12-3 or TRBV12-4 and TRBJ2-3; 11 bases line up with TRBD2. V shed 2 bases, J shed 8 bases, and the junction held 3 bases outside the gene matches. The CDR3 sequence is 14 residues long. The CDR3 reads CASSLLAGGVTQYF. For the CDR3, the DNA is TGTGCCAGCAGTTTACTAGCGGGGGGTGTTACGCAGTATTTT.

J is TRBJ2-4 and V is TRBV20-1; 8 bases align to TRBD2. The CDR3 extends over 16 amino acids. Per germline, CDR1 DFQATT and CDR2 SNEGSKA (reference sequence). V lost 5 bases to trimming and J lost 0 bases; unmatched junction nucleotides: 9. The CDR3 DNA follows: TGCAGTGCTGATTTAGCGGGAATTAGAGCCAAAAACATTCAGTACTTC. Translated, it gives CSADLAGIRAKNIQYF.

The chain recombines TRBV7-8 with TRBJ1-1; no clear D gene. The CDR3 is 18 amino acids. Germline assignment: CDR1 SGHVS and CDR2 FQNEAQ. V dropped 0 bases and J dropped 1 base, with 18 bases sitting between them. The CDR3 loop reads CASSLARRAGVSNTEAFF. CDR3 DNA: TGTGCCAGCAGCTTAGCGCGACGGGCTGGGGTCTCGAACACTGAAGCTTTCTTT.

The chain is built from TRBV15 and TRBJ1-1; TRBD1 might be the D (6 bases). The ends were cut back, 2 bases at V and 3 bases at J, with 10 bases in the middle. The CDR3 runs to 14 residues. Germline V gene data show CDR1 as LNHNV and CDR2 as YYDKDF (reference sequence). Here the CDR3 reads CATSRPDSYTEAFF. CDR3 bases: TGTGCCACCAGCAGACCGGACAGTTACACTGAAGCTTTCTTT.

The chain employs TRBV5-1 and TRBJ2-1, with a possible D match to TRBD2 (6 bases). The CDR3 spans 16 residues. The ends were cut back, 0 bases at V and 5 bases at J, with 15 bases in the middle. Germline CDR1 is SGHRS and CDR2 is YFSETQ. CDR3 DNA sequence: TGCGCCAGCAGCTTGGCCCCTCGGCGGGAAAACAATGAGCAGTTCTTC. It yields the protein CASSLAPRRENNEQFF.

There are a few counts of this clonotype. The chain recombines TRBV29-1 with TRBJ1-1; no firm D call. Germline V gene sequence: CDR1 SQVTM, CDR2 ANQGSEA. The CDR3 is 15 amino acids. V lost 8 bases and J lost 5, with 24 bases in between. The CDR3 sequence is CSSESHTGLGTEAFF. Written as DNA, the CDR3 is TGCAGCTCAGAGAGTCATACGGGCCTAGGGACTGAAGCTTTCTTT.

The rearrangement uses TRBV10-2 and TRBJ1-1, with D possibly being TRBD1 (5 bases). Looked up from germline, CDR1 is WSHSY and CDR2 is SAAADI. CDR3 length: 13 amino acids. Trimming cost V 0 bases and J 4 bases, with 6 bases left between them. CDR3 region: CASSESGGTEAFF. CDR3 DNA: TGCGCCAGCAGTGAGTCGGGGGGCACTGAAGCTTTCTTT.

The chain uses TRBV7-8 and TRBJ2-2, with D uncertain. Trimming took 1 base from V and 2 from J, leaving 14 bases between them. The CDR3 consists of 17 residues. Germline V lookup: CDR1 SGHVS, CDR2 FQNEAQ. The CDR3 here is CASSLDLTPRNTGELFF. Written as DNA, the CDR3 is TGTGCCAGCAGCTTAGATCTGACACCTCGAAACACCGGGGAGCTGTTTTTT. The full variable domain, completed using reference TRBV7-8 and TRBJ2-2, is GAGVSQSPRYKVAKRGQDVALRCDPISGHVSLFWYQQALGQGPEFLTYFQNEAQLDKSGLPSDRFFAERPEGSVSTLKIQRTQQEDSAVYLCASSLDLTPRNTGELFFGEGSRLTVL.

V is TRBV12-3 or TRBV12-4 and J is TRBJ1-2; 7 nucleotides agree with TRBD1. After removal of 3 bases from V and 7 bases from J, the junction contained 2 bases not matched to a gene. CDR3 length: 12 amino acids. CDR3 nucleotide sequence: TGTGCCAGCAGTTTCAGGGGGTTTGGCTACACCTTC. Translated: CASSFRGFGYTF.

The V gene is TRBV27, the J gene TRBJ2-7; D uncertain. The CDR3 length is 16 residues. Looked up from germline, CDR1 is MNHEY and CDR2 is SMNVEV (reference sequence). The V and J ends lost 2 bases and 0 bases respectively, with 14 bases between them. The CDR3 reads CASSLTRAGPSYEQYF. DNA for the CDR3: TGTGCCAGCAGTTTAACTCGGGCAGGACCCTCCTACGAGCAGTACTTC.

CDR3 bases: TGTGCCAGCCGACGTATCCGGGACACCCTCCACCTCTATGGCTACACCTTC. Its protein product is CASRRIRDTLHLYGYTF. This chain uses TRBV5-6 with TRBJ1-2; D might be TRBD1 (6 bases). Germline V gene data show CDR1 as SGHDT and CDR2 as YYEEEE. This CDR3 comprises 17 residues. The germline V and J ends were trimmed by 7 bases and 4 bases, with 26 bases remaining between them.

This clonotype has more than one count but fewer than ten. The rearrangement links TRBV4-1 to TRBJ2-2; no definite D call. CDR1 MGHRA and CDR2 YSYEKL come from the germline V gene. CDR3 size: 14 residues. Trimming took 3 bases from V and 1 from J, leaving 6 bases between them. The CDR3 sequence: CASSHSQNTGELFF. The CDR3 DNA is TGCGCCAGCAGCCATTCCCAGAACACCGGGGAGCTGTTTTTT.